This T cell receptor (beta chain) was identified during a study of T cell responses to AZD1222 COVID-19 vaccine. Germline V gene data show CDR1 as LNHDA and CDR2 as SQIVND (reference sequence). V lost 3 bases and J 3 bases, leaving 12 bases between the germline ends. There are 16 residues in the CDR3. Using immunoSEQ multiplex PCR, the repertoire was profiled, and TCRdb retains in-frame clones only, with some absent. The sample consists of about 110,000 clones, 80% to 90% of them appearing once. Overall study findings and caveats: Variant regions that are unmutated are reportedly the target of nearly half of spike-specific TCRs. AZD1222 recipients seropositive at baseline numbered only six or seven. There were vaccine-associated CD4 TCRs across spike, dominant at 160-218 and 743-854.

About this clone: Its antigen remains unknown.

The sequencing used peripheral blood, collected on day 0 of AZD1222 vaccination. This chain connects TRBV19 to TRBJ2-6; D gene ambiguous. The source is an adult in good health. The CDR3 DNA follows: TGTGCCAGTAGTATTTTCGGCGCTAGTGGGGCCAACGTCCTGACTTTC. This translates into CASSIFGASGANVLTF. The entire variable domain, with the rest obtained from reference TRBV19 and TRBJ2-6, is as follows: DGGITQSPKYLFRKEGQNVTLSCEQNLNHDAMYWYRQDPGQGLRLIYYSQIVNDFQKGDIAEGYSVSREKKESFPLTVTSAQKNPTAFYLCASSIFGASGANVLTFGAGSRLTVL.